The 24 T cell receptor beta chains given below trace back to one sample, sequenced in a study of tissue T cells after allogeneic stem cell transplantation. Using immunoSEQ multiplex PCR, the repertoire was profiled, and TCRdb retains in-frame clones only, with some absent. The sample includes more than 45,000 clones, about three quarters of them seen just once. Sequencing was done on a sample of sorted cells pooled from one or two spleens. The receptors were sampled from a pool of C57BL/6 mice in good health.

Details on this clone: Germline and genes: mouse. With the read ending 1 residue before the CDR3 end, the germline J gene is used to fill in that end. The rearrangement joins TRBV1 to TRBJ2-1; 13 bases fit TRBD2. The CDR3 is 15 residues long. J gave up 3 bases and V 4 bases, and 0 bases lay outside the gene matches. Per the germline V gene, CDR1 is NSQYPW and CDR2 is LRSPGD (reference sequence). The sequenced CDR3 bases are TGCACCTGCAGTGGGGACTGGGGGGGCTATGCTGAGCAGTTC. It yields the protein CTCSGDWGGYAEQF. The entire CDR3 protein is CTCSGDWGGYAEQFF.

As concerns this clone: These gene names are mouse names. The CDR3 end lies 1 residue beyond the end of the read and is filled in from the germline J gene. The genes are TRBV13-3 and TRBJ1-4, with 12 bases aligning to TRBD1. The CDR3 runs 15 residues. V dropped 3 bases and J dropped 7; count of bases not matched to a gene: 4. Per germline, CDR1 NNHDY and CDR2 SYVADS. CDR3 bases read: TGTGCCAGCAGTGCCGGGACAGGGGGCAGCGAAAGATTATTT. Protein product: CASSAGTGGSERLF. The full CDR3 sequence reads CASSAGTGGSERLFF.

Of note for this clone: Genes and germline come from the mouse. The CDR3: CASSQDLYAEQFF. The CDR3 DNA, read in part, is TGTGCCAGCAGCCAAGATCTCTATGCTGAGCAGTTC. The chain employs TRBV5 and TRBJ2-1; D not resolved. Read data end 1 residue before the CDR3 end; the end is taken from the germline J gene. V lost 0 bases to trimming and J lost 3 bases, with 3 bases between them. The CDR3 totals 13 residues. The germline CDR1 and CDR2 sequences are LGHNA and YNLKQL (reference sequence).

Comment on this clone: The genes are named according to mouse. The read is 1 residue too short to cover the CDR3 end, so that end is filled in from the germline J gene. This chain uses TRBV20 with TRBJ1-1, with D tentatively TRBD1 (6 bases). The CDR3 is made up of 12 amino acids. With 1 base removed from V and 5 bases from J, the gap between germline ends came to 8 bases. Germline assignment: CDR1 GFQATS and CDR2 STVNSAI. The CDR3 here is CGARGGQTEVFF. The covered CDR3 bases are TGTGGTGCTAGGGGGGGACAAACAGAAGTCTTC.

About this clone itself: The genes and germline here are from mouse. The DNA ends 1 residue before the CDR3 does, and the rest of the CDR3 is filled in from the germline J gene. V is TRBV19 and J is TRBJ2-4, with TRBD1 matching 9 bases. The germline CDR1 and CDR2 sequences are FNHDT and SITEND (reference sequence). The junction had 10 bases not matched to a gene; V was cut back by 1 base and J by 7 bases. CDR3 size: 16 residues. CDR3 sequence: CASSIPPRQGGDTLYF. The covered CDR3 bases are TGTGCCAGCAGTATACCCCCCCGACAGGGGGGGGACACCTTGTAC.

Concerning this clone itself: Here the gene names and germline are mouse. The read comes to an end 1 residue before the CDR3 does, leaving the germline J gene to fill in the end. The chain uses TRBV16 and TRBJ2-3, with 7 bases aligning to TRBD2. V was pared by 2 bases and J by 4 bases, with 6 bases of the junction left unmatched. The CDR3 is 15 amino acids. Germline V gene sequence: CDR1 SGHSA, CDR2 FRNQAP. CDR3 sequence reads: CASSLRPGGPETLYF. The DNA read from the CDR3 is TGTGCAAGCAGCTTAAGGCCTGGGGGTCCAGAAACGCTGTAT.

Concerning this clone itself: Any gene name here is a mouse gene name. The read terminates 1 residue ahead of where the CDR3 ends, so the germline J gene completes it. V is TRBV12-2 and J is TRBJ2-2; D perhaps matches TRBD1 (6 bases). CDR1 and CDR2 (germline): SGHLS, HYDKME. Trimming took off 4 bases at V and 0 bases at J, with 8 bases between the two ends. The CDR3 contains 14 residues. CDR3 sequence reads: CASSRTANTGQLYF. The covered CDR3 bases are TGTGCCAGCTCCCGGACAGCAAACACCGGGCAGCTCTAC.

With regard to this clone: Gene names and germline match the mouse. The read stops 1 residue short of the end of the CDR3; the missing end is completed from the germline J gene. The chain joins TRBV19 to TRBJ2-1, with D possibly TRBD1 on 5 matching bases. Germline V lookup: CDR1 FNHDT, CDR2 SITEND (reference sequence). This CDR3 has 14 residues. V was shortened by 3 bases and J by 0 bases, with 7 bases between the two germline ends. CDR3 in amino acids: CASSTTGNYAEQFF. The sequenced part of the CDR3 DNA is TGTGCCAGCAGTACTACAGGTAACTATGCTGAGCAGTTC. The whole variable domain, filled in from reference TRBV19 and TRBJ2-1, reads GGIITQTPKFLIGQEGQKLTLKCQQNFNHDTMYWYRQDSGKGLRLIYYSITENDLQKGDLSEGYDASREKKSSFSLTVTSAQKNEMAVFLCASSTTGNYAEQFFGPGTRLTVL.

In the case of this clone: The genes and germline here are from mouse. The read terminates 1 residue before the CDR3 end, so the remaining end is supplied by the germline J gene. V and J are TRBV13-2 and TRBJ2-7; TRBD2 agrees at 12 bases. This CDR3 has 12 amino acids. Germline V lookup: CDR1 NNHNN, CDR2 SYGAGS (reference sequence). V lost 7 bases, J lost 7 bases, and 3 bases stayed unmatched. Partial CDR3 DNA: TGTGCCAGCACCGACTGGGGGGGCGAACAGTAC. It yields the protein CASTDWGGEQY. Given in full, the CDR3 is CASTDWGGEQYF.

Concerning this clone: The gene names given are mouse names. The CDR3 end is not reached by the read, which stops 1 residue before it; the germline J gene fills it in. The J gene is TRBJ2-5, the V gene TRBV5; 8 nucleotides agree with TRBD2. Germline CDR1 and CDR2: LGHNA and YNLKQL (reference sequence). V lost 0 bases and J lost 3; bases outside the gene matches: 2. CDR3 length: 15 residues. CDR3 bases read: TGTGCCAGCAGCCAAGATCACTGGGGGCAAGACACCCAGTAC. Protein: CASSQDHWGQDTQY. The whole CDR3 protein reads CASSQDHWGQDTQYF.

To note about this clone: The gene names here belong to mouse. The CDR3 end lies 1 residue beyond the end of the read and is filled in from the germline J gene. The chain combines TRBV12-1 with TRBJ2-3; possibly TRBD1 for D (5 bases). This CDR3 comprises 13 residues. Germline-derived CDR1 and CDR2 are SGHSN and HYEKVE. The germline V and J ends were trimmed by 2 bases and 2 bases, with 7 bases remaining between them. The CDR3 bases that were read are TGTGCCAGCTCTCCAGGGCCTGCAGAAACGCTGTAT. Translating gives CASSPGPAETLY. The full CDR3 protein is CASSPGPAETLYF.

With regard to this clone: The gene names here belong to mouse. From the germline J gene comes the end of the CDR3, since the read stops 1 residue before it. The genes are TRBV12-2 and TRBJ2-4, with D perhaps matching TRBD2 (5 bases). Germline V gene lookup returns CDR1 SGHLS and CDR2 HYDKME. V dropped 2 bases and J dropped 1 base, with 6 bases sitting between them. CDR3 length: 13 amino acids. CDR3 bases read: TGTGCCAGCTCTCGTGGGGGTCAAAACACCTTGTAC. Amino acid sequence: CASSRGGQNTLY. The complete CDR3 protein is CASSRGGQNTLYF.

As concerns this clone: The gene names here belong to mouse. The sequenced fragment ends 1 residue before the CDR3 boundary, so the rest is inferred from the germline J gene. The chain couples TRBV29 to TRBJ2-5; 11 nucleotides agree with TRBD2. Trimming at V came to 8 bases and at J to 2 bases, leaving 0 bases not matched to a gene. The V gene's germline CDR1 is MSHET and CDR2 SYDVDS. The CDR3 sequence is 13 residues long. The CDR3 region is CASGTGGQDTQYF. The covered CDR3 bases are TGTGCTAGCGGGACTGGGGGCCAAGACACCCAGTAC. Complete variable domain (other parts from reference TRBV29 and TRBJ2-5): DMKVTQMPRYLIKRMGENVLLECGQDMSHETMYWYRQDPGLGLQLIYISYDVDSNSEGDIPKGYRVSRKKREHFSLILDSAKTNQTSVYFCASGTGGQDTQYFGPGTRLLVL.

This clone came up once. Gene names are the mouse ones. The CDR3 extends 1 residue past the end of the read, so its final part is completed from the germline J gene. The chain uses TRBV3 and TRBJ2-4; D is perhaps TRBD1 (5 bases). The length of the CDR3 is 13 residues. Trimming took off 4 bases at V and 2 bases at J, with 7 bases between the two ends. The germline CDR1 and CDR2 sequences are SNHLY and FYNGKV (reference sequence). The CDR3 bases that were read are TGTGCCAGCAGCTCCAGGGTTCAAAACACCTTGTAC. Protein: CASSSRVQNTLY. The full-length CDR3 reads as CASSSRVQNTLYF.

Concerning this clone: All gene names here are mouse names. The read is 1 residue too short to cover the CDR3 end, so that end is filled in from the germline J gene. This chain uses TRBV12-2 with TRBJ1-3; maybe TRBD1 (6 bases). The CDR3 is 15 residues long. Germline assignment: CDR1 SGHLS and CDR2 HYDKME. V was shortened by 4 bases and J by 0 bases, with 12 bases between the two germline ends. Incomplete CDR3 DNA: TGTGCCAGCTCCCCTGGGACAATTTCTGGAAATACGCTCTAT. Translated, it gives CASSPGTISGNTLY. The full CDR3 protein reads CASSPGTISGNTLYF.

Concerning this clone: These gene names are mouse names. With the read ending 1 residue before the CDR3 end, the germline J gene is used to fill in that end. The V and J genes are TRBV1 and TRBJ2-5, with a possible D match to TRBD1 (6 bases). The V end lost 5 bases, the J end lost 7 bases, and 13 bases lay between the germline ends. The V gene's germline CDR1 is NSQYPW and CDR2 LRSPGD (reference sequence). The length of the CDR3 is 13 residues. The CDR3 DNA, read in part, is TGCACCTGCAGTCCAACAGGGAAAAACACCCAGTAC. This sequence encodes CTCSPTGKNTQY. The entire CDR3 sequence reads CTCSPTGKNTQYF.

Turning to this clone: The germline and genes are mouse ones. Read sequence stops 1 residue before the CDR3 end, and the germline J gene provides the missing end. The rearrangement joins TRBV1 to TRBJ2-7, with 10 bases matching TRBD2. CDR1 NSQYPW and CDR2 LRSPGD come from the germline V gene (reference sequence). With V trimmed by 3 bases and J by 3 bases, 5 bases remained unmatched. CDR3 length equals 15 residues. CDR3: CTCSASRDWGYEQYF. CDR3 DNA, as far as it was read: TGCACCTGCAGTGCGAGCCGGGACTGGGGCTATGAACAGTAC.

Worth noting for this clone: Gene names are mouse gene names. The read halts 1 residue ahead of the CDR3 end, with the missing end drawn from the germline J gene. The J gene is TRBJ1-2, the V gene TRBV12-1; no clear D gene. The germline V and J ends were trimmed by 0 bases and 0 bases, with 1 base remaining between them. The CDR3 is 12 amino acids. Looked up from germline, CDR1 is SGHSN and CDR2 is HYEKVE. This chain's CDR3 is CASSLTNSDYTF. CDR3 bases read: TGTGCCAGCTCTCTCACAAACTCCGACTACACC.

This clone has a handful of counts. Gene labels here are mouse ones. The read terminates 1 residue ahead of where the CDR3 ends, so the germline J gene completes it. This chain joins TRBV3 and TRBJ2-7; the match to TRBD2 covers 11 bases. Germline V gene data show CDR1 as SNHLY and CDR2 as FYNGKV (reference sequence). Trimming took 5 bases from V and 4 from J; bases not matched to a gene: 1. CDR3 length: 13 residues. The sequenced part of the CDR3 DNA is TGTGCCAGCAGCCGGGACTGGGGGTATGAACAGTAC. Translating gives CASSRDWGYEQY. The full CDR3 is CASSRDWGYEQYF.

This clone came up a few times. The gene symbols are mouse symbols. The observed sequence ends 1 residue before the CDR3 terminus, with the missing tail filled in from the germline J gene. The chain has TRBV12-1 and TRBJ2-1; 9 nucleotides align to TRBD2. Trimming removed 3 bases from V and 0 bases from J; junction bases left unmatched: 11. The length of the CDR3 is 18 residues. Germline assignment: CDR1 SGHSN and CDR2 HYEKVE. CDR3 DNA (partial): TGTGCCAGCTCTTCCGGACCCAACTGGGGGGATAACTATGCTGAGCAGTTC. Amino acid sequence: CASSSGPNWGDNYAEQF. The full CDR3 sequence reads CASSSGPNWGDNYAEQFF.

In this sample, this clone turned up a few times. Mouse gene names and germline throughout. The observed sequence ends 1 residue before the CDR3 terminus, with the missing tail filled in from the germline J gene. The rearrangement uses TRBV15 and TRBJ2-7; 8 bases are shared with TRBD1. Trimming removed 5 bases from V and 3 bases from J; junction bases left unmatched: 3. Germline values: CDR1 SGHND, CDR2 FRSKSL. The CDR3 totals 13 residues. The part of the CDR3 DNA that was read is TGTGCCAGCAGTCCGGGACAGGACTATGAACAGTAC. This translates into CASSPGQDYEQY. The entire CDR3 reads CASSPGQDYEQYF.

As to this clone: The listed genes are named as in mouse. The read terminates 1 residue before the CDR3 end, so the remaining end is supplied by the germline J gene. J is TRBJ1-1 and V is TRBV1, with a possible D match to TRBD1 (5 bases). Germline-derived CDR1 and CDR2 are NSQYPW and LRSPGD (reference sequence). The CDR3 loop spans 15 amino acids. V was trimmed by 1 base and J by 7 bases, leaving 16 bases between them. The sequenced part of the CDR3 DNA is TGCACCTGCAGTGCAGCCCGGGGCAGGGAGAGAGAAGTCTTC. The encoded protein is CTCSAARGREREVF. The CDR3, in full, reads CTCSAARGREREVFF.

This clone has only one observation. Mouse germline and gene names are used. The sequenced fragment ends 1 residue before the CDR3 boundary, so the rest is inferred from the germline J gene. The genes are TRBV19 and TRBJ2-4; weak D call: TRBD2 (5 bases). The CDR3 runs 15 residues. The V end was cut by 0 bases, the J end by 0 bases, with 8 bases between. Germline CDR1 is FNHDT and CDR2 is SITEND (reference sequence). CDR3 bases read: TGTGCCAGCAGTATAGCAACTGGTAGTCAAAACACCTTGTAC. The encoded protein is CASSIATGSQNTLY. The complete CDR3 reads CASSIATGSQNTLYF.

As for this clone: Gene names and germline match the mouse. The read comes to an end 1 residue before the CDR3 does, leaving the germline J gene to fill in the end. The chain joins TRBV24 to TRBJ2-7; D remains ambiguous. Germline CDR1 and CDR2: KGHTA and FRNEEI. The CDR3 runs to 13 residues. The V and J ends lost 2 bases and 3 bases respectively, with 8 bases between them. This chain's CDR3 is CASSLTKRYEQYF. The DNA read from the CDR3 is TGTGCCAGCAGTCTGACTAAACGCTATGAACAGTAC.